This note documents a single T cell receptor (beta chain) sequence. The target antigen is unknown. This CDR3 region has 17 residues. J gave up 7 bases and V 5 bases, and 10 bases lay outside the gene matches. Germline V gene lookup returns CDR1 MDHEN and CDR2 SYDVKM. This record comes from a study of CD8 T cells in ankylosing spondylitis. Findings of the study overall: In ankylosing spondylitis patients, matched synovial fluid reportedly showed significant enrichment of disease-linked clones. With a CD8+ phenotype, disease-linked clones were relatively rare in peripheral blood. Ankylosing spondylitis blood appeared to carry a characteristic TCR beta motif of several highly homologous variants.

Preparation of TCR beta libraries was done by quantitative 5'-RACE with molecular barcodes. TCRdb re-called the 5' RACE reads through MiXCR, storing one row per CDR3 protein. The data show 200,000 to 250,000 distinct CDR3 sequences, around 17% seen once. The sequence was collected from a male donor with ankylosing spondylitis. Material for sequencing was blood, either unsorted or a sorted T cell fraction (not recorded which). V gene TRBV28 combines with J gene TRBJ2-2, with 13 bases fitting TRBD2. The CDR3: CASSPRTSGSDFGELFF. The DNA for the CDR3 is TGTGCCAGCAGTCCCCGGACTAGCGGGAGTGATTTCGGGGAGCTGTTTTTT.